The 8 T cell receptor beta chains below all came from one sample that was sequenced in a study of blood T cells in healthy people across ages (dated by TCRdb to about 2015). To prepare the library, 5' RACE was applied. A second about 7 to 12 cycle PCR used a sample-barcoded 5' primer and a J-beta primer mix. The public reads were reanalyzed by TCRdb: fastp trimming at Q25, MiXCR alignment, in-frame beta chains only. Rows are combined by CDR3 protein, so each entry shows the most common genes and DNA. The sample table contains 1.8 million or so distinct CDR3 sequences; only one count was recorded for about two fifths of them. The ten biggest clones cover more than 20% of the sample. Sequencing was performed on blood. These receptors all stem from a human donor in good health.

This clonotype was counted only a few times. The gene calls are TRBV12-3 or TRBV12-4 and TRBJ1-5, with TRBD1 identical over 8 bases. J was trimmed by 7 bases and V by 5 bases; bases with no gene match: 4. CDR3 length equals 13 residues. Written as DNA, the CDR3 is TGTGCCAGCAGTCCAGGGGGCCGCCAGCCCCAGCATTTT. Translating gives CASSPGGRQPQHF.

This clonotype was observed a few times. This chain uses TRBV20-1 with TRBJ2-7; 11 nucleotides match TRBD1. This CDR3 contains 13 residues. Losses at the gene ends were 6 bases for V and 6 bases for J; bases not matched to a gene: 7. CDR1 and CDR2 from the germline V gene are DFQATT and SNEGSKA (reference sequence). CDR3 sequence reads: CSAYGTGGFEQYF. The CDR3 region has the DNA TGCAGTGCATACGGGACAGGGGGTTTCGAGCAGTACTTC.

The gene calls are TRBV20-1 and TRBJ2-1, with 8 bases lining up with TRBD2. The junction had 8 bases not matched to a gene; V was cut back by 0 bases and J by 4 bases. Germline CDR1 and CDR2: DFQATT and SNEGSKA (reference sequence). CDR3 length: 16 residues. CDR3 DNA sequence: TGCAGTGCTAGAGATGGAGCTAGCGGGCTATACAATGAGCAGTTCTTC. Translated: CSARDGASGLYNEQFF.

V usage is TRBV5-1 and J usage is TRBJ2-1; D perhaps matches TRBD1 (6 bases). The CDR3 spans 16 residues. The V end was cut by 4 bases, the J end by 0 bases, with 14 bases between. Germline values: CDR1 SGHRS, CDR2 YFSETQ. CDR3 in DNA: TGCGCCAGCAGCCTAATACAGGGCAGCTCCTACAATGAGCAGTTCTTC. Translating gives CASSLIQGSSYNEQFF. Full variable domain (outside the CDR3, taken from reference TRBV5-1 and TRBJ2-1): KAGVTQTPRYLIKTRGQQVTLSCSPISGHRSVSWYQQTPGQGLQFLFEYFSETQRNKGNFPGRFSGRQFSNSRSEMNVSTLELGDSALYLCASSLIQGSSYNEQFFGPGTRLTVL.

The V gene is TRBV12-3 or TRBV12-4, the J gene TRBJ2-3; D possibly corresponds to TRBD2 (5 bases). The V and J ends lost 3 bases and 2 bases respectively, with 12 bases between them. This CDR3 is built from 15 residues. The CDR3 DNA sequence: TGTGCCAGCAGTTTCCTAGCAGGAATCACAGATACGCAGTATTTT. This encodes CASSFLAGITDTQYF.

The V call is TRBV7-6, the J call TRBJ1-4, with D hard to call. CDR1 is SGHVS, CDR2 FNYEAQ, per germline. The CDR3 is made up of 14 amino acids. Deletions cut 5 bases from V and 2 bases from J, with 9 bases between. The CDR3 sequence is CASSREPTNEKLFF. The DNA for the CDR3 is TGTGCCAGCAGCAGGGAGCCTACTAATGAAAAACTGTTTTTT.

This clonotype was detected many times. V is TRBV20-1 and J is TRBJ2-7; TRBD2 matches 7 bases. The CDR3 spans 15 residues. The junction had 16 bases not matched to a gene; V was cut back by 6 bases and J by 5 bases. Germline V gene lookup returns CDR1 DFQATT and CDR2 SNEGSKA (reference sequence). CDR3 DNA: TGCAGTGCGCAAGGCGGTGGCGGGGGTTTCGACGAGCAGTACTTC. This translates into CSAQGGGGGFDEQYF.

Comment on this clonotype: Relative to the germline gene, one junction end is altered; a read error may explain this. The chain recombines TRBV27 with TRBJ2-5; tentative D call: TRBD1 (5 bases). Germline V gene lookup returns CDR1 MNHEY and CDR2 SMNVEV (reference sequence). CDR3 size: 11 residues. The CDR3: CACSSQGTQYF. CDR3 bases: TGTGCCTGCAGTTCCCAGGGGACCCAGTACTTC.